This T cell receptor beta chain was sequenced in a study of blood T cell repertoires in COVID-19. TCRdb keeps only in-frame clones here, not all; method: immunoSEQ multiplex PCR. The sample records about 49,000 clones, 81% being singletons. V dropped 3 bases and J dropped 4 bases, with 12 bases sitting between them. This CDR3 contains 15 residues. Germline assignment: CDR1 WNHNN and CDR2 SYGVQD (reference sequence). Patients of the Seattle cohort, enrolled during active infection, were followed longitudinally. The chain recombines TRBV10-1 with TRBJ2-2; D is undetermined. The TCR comes from a woman aged 80 or older with COVID-19, enrolled during active disease. Material: peripheral blood. The CDR3 here is CASSDRSTGTGELFF. In DNA form, the CDR3 reads TGCGCCAGCAGTGATAGGAGTACCGGCACCGGGGAGCTGTTTTTT.